This TCR beta chain was found in a study of blood T cell repertoires in COVID-19. Study-level background: The United States, Italy and Spain supplied acute and convalescent COVID-19 samples. Sources were T cells, B-cell-depleted T cells, or PBMCs; the material itself was cDNA or gDNA.

This CDR3 is built from 16 residues. After removal of 0 bases from V and 5 bases from J, the junction contained 10 bases not matched to a gene. The germline CDR1 and CDR2 sequences are LGHDT and YNNKEL (reference sequence). Per the original data handling: Reference gene primer amplification gave estimated nucleated cell counts. Using immunoSEQ multiplex PCR, the repertoire was profiled, and TCRdb retains in-frame clones only, with some absent. That table furnishes V, J and clone size, whereas the DNA furnished D and trimming. This table has 88,000 or so clones, 70% to 80% appearing once. The specimen was peripheral blood. The rearrangement uses TRBV3-1 (or the pseudogene TRBV3-2) and TRBJ2-7, with TRBD2 identical over 7 bases. The TCR sequence derives from a human donor in a cohort sampled during active COVID-19. Here the CDR3 DNA reads TGTGCCAGCAGCCAAGATCCCTCGGGAGGAGTGGACGAGCAGTACTTC. This gives the protein CASSQDPSGGVDEQYF.